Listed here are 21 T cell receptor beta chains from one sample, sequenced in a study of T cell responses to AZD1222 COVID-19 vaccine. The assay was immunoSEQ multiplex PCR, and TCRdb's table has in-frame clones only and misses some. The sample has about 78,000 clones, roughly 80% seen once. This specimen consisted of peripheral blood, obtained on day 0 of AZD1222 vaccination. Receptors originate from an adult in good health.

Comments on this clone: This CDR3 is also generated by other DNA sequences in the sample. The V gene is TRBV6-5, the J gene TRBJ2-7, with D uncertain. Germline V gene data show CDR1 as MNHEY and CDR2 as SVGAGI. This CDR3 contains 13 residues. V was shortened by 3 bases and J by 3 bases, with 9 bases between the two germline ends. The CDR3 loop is CASSYSLGYEQYF. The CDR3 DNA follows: TGTGCCAGCAGTTATTCGCTCGGCTACGAGCAGTACTTC.

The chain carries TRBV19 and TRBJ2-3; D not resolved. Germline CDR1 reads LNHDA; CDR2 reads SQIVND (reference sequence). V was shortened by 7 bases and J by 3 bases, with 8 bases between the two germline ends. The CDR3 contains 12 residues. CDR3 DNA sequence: TGTGCCAGTACGTCCGGGACAGATACGCAGTATTTT. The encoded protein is CASTSGTDTQYF.

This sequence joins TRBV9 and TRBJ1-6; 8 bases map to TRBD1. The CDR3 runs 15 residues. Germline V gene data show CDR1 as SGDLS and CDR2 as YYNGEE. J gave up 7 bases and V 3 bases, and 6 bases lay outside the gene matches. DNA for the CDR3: TGTGCCAGCAGCGACGGACAGGGCGGCAATTCACCCCTCCACTTT. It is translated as CASSDGQGGNSPLHF.

CDR3 loop: CASSQVGPVSPLHF. CDR3 bases: TGCGCCAGCAGCCAAGTCGGCCCAGTGTCACCCCTCCACTTT. This chain connects TRBV4-1 to TRBJ1-6; unclear D gene. The ends were cut back, 1 base at V and 10 bases at J, with 11 bases in the middle. CDR3 length equals 14 residues. The germline gives CDR1 MGHRA, CDR2 YSYEKL.

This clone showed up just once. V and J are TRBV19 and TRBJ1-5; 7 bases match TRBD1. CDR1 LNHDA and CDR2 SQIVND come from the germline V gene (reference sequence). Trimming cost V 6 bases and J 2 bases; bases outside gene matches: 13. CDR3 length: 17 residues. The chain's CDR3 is CASSYAAGGSRNQPQHF. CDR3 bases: TGTGCCAGTAGCTACGCGGCAGGGGGAAGCCGCAATCAGCCCCAGCATTTT.

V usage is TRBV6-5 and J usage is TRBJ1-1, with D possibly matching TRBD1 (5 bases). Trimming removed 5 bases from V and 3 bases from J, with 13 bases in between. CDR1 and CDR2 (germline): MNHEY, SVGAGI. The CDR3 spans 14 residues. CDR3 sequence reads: CASSTSGQYTEAFF. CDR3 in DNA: TGTGCCAGCAGTACATCAGGGCAATACACTGAAGCTTTCTTT.

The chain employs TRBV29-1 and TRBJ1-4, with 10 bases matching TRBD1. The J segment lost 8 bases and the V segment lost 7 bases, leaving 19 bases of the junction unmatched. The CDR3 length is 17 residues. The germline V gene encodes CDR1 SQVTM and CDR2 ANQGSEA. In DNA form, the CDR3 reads TGCAGCGCCTCCGTGGGACAGGGGCTAAGTGGTGGCGAAAAACTGTTTTTT. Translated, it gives CSASVGQGLSGGEKLFF.

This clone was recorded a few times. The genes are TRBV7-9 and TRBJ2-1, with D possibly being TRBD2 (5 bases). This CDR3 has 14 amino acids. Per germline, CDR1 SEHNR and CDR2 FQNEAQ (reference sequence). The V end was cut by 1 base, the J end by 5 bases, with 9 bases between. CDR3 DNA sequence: TGTGCCAGCAGCTTAGGGGGAGCTAACAATGAGCAGTTCTTC. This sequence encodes CASSLGGANNEQFF.

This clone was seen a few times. The chain's CDR3 is CASSYTNYGYTF. The CDR3 DNA reads TGTGCCAGCAGTTATACTAACTATGGCTACACCTTC. This chain links TRBV6-2 or TRBV6-3 with TRBJ1-2; no clear D. CDR1 is MNHEY, CDR2 SVGEGT, per germline. The CDR3 spans 12 residues. Trimming removed 3 bases from V and 0 bases from J, with 2 bases in between.

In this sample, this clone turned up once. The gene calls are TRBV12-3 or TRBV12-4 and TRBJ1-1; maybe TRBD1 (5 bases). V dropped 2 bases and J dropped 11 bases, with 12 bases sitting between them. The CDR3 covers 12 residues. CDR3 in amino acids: CASSLQGMGAFF. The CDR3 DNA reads TGTGCCAGCAGTTTACAGGGTATGGGCGCTTTCTTT.

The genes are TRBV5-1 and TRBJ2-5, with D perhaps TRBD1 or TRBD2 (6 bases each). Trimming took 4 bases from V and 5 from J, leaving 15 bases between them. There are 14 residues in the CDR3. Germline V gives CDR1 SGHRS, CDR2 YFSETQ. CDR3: CASSQDGGLETQYF. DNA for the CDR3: TGCGCCAGCAGCCAGGATGGGGGGCTCGAGACCCAGTACTTC.

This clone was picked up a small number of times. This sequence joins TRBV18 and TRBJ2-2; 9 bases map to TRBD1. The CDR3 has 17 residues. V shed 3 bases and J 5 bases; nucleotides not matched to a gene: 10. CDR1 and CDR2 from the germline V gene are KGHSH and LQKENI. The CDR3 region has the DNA TGTGCCAGCTCACCCACACAGGGGGCCCCTCGAACCGGGGAGCTGTTTTTT. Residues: CASSPTQGAPRTGELFF.

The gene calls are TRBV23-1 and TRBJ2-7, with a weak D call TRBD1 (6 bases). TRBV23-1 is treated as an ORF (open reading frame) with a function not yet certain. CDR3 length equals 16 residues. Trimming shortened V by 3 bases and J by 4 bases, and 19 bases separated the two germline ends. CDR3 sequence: CASSQADRLELYEQYF. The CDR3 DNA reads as TGCGCCAGCAGTCAGGCAGACAGGCTGGAACTTTACGAGCAGTACTTC.

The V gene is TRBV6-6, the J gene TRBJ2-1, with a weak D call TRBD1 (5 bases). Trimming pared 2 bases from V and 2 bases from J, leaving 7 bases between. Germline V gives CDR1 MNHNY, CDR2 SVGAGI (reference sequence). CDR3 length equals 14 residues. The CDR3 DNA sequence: TGTGCCAGCAGTTACAGGGGAACCTACAATGAGCAGTTCTTC. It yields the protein CASSYRGTYNEQFF.

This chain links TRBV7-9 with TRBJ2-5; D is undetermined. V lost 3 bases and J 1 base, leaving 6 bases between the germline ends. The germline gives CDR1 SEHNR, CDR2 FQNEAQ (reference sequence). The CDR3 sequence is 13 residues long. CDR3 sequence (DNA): TGTGCCAGCAGCTTCCGGGTCCAAGAGACCCAGTACTTC. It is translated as CASSFRVQETQYF.

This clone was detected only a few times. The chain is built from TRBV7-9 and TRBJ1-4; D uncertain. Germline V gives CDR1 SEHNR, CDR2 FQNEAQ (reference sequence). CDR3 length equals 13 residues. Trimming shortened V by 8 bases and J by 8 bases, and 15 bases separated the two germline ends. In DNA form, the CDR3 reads TGTGCCAGCGCACGGGGAGTTTCCGAAAAACTGTTTTTT. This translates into CASARGVSEKLFF. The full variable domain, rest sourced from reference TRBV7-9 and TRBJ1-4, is DTGVSQNPRHKITKRGQNVTFRCDPISEHNRLYWYRQTLGQGPEFLTYFQNEAQLEKSRLLSDRFSAERPKGSFSTLEIQRTEQGDSAMYLCASARGVSEKLFFGSGTQLSVL.

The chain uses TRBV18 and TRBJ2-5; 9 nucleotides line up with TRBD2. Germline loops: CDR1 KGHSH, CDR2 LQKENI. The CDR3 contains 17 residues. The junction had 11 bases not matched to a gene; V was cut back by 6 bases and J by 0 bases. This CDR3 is CASSLGLARGHQETQYF. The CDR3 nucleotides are TGTGCCAGCTCTCTGGGACTAGCTAGGGGACACCAAGAGACCCAGTACTTC.

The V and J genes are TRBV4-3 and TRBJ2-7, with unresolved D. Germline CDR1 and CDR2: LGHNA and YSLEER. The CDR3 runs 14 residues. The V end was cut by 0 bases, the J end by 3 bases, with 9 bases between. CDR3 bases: TGCGCCAGCAGCCAAGACCCCGTTGGCTACGAGCAGTACTTC. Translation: CASSQDPVGYEQYF.

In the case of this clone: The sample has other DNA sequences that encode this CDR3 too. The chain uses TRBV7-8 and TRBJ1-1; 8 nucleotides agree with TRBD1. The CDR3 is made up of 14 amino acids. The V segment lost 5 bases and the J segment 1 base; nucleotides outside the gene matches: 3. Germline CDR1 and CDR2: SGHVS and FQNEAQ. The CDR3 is CASSLGTGNTEAFF. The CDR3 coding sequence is TGTGCCAGCAGCCTCGGGACAGGGAACACTGAAGCTTTCTTT.

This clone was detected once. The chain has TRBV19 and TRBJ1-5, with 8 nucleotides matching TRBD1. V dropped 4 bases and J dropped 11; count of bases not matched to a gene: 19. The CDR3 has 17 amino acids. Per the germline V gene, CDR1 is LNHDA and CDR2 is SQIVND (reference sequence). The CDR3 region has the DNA TGTGCCAGTAGTACCCCCTTGGGACAGGCTAGGGGGTCGACCCAGCATTTT. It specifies CASSTPLGQARGSTQHF.

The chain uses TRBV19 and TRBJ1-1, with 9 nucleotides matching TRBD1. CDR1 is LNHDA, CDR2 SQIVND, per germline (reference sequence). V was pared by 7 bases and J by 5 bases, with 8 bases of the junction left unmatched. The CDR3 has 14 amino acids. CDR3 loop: CASTNRGRETEAFF. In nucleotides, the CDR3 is TGTGCCAGTACTAACAGGGGGCGAGAGACTGAAGCTTTCTTT.